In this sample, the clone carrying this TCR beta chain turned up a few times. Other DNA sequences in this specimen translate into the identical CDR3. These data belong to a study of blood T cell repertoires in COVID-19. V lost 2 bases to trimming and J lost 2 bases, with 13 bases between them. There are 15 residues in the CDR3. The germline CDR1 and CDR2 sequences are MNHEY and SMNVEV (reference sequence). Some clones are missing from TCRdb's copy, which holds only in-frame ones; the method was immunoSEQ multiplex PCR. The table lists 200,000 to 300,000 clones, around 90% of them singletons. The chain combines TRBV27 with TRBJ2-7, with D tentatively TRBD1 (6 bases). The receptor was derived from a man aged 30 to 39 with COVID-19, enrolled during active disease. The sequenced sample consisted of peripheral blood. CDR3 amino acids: CASSLGQGRTYEQYF. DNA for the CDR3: TGTGCCAGCAGTTTAGGGCAGGGGCGTACCTACGAGCAGTACTTC.